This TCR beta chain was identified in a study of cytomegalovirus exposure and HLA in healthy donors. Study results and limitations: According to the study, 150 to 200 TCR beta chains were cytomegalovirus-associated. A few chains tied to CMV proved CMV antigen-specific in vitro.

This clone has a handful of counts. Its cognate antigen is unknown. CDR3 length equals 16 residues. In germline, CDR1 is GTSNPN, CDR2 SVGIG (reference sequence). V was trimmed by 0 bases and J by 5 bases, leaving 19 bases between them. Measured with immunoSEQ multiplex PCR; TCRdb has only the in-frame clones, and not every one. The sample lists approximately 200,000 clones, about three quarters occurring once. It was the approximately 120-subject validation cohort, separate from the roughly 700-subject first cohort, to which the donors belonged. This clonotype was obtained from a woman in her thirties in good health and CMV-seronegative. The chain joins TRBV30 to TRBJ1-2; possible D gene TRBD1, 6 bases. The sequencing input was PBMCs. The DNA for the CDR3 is TGTGCCTGGAGTGTCTCAAGGTCGGGGGGCAGTTATGGCTACACCTTC. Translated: CAWSVSRSGGSYGYTF.